This is a list of T cell receptor beta chains from one sample in a study of long-term antiretroviral therapy in people with HIV. The protocol was immunoSEQ multiplex PCR, while the TCRdb copy is restricted to in-frame clones and leaves out a portion. The sample lists 20,000 or so clones, approximately 82% occurring once. The input for sequencing was unsorted PBMCs, taken 0.5 years before starting antiretroviral therapy. The source of these receptors is a woman in her fifties or sixties with HIV. Both conserved end residues are part of each CDR3. A D gene is named only where the DNA matches it firmly. Expanded clones get a size class; other rows say once, few or many, or leave the size out.

v_call: TRBV2
d_call: -
clone_size: -
j_call: TRBJ1-4
cdr3_nt: TGTGCCAGCGGTCGGGGGCCAAGGAATGAAAAACTGTTTTTT
cdr3_aa: CASGRGPRNEKLFF

v_call: TRBV11-2
d_call: -
clone_size: -
j_call: TRBJ2-2
cdr3_nt: TGTGCCAGCAGCTTAGTCGCAGGCGGGACCGGGGAGCTGTTTTTT
cdr3_aa: CASSLVAGGTGELFF

v_call: TRBV29-1
d_call: -
clone_size: few
j_call: TRBJ2-6
cdr3_nt: TGCAGCGTCGACTTTTCTGGGGCCAACGTCCTGACTTTC
cdr3_aa: CSVDFSGANVLTF

v_call: TRBV11-2
d_call: -
clone_size: few
j_call: TRBJ2-7
cdr3_nt: TGTGCCAGCAGCTTCGTCCAGAGGGGTGCCTACGAGCAGTACTTC
cdr3_aa: CASSFVQRGAYEQYF

v_call: TRBV6-6
d_call: -
clone_size: -
j_call: TRBJ1-2
cdr3_nt: TGTGCCAGCCGCGAGCAGACAAACTATGGCTACACCTTC
cdr3_aa: CASREQTNYGYTF

v_call: TRBV10-2
d_call: TRBD1
clone_size: -
j_call: TRBJ2-2
cdr3_nt: TGCGCCAGCAGTGAGCCCGGACAGGGGTTTGCCACCGGGGAGCTGTTTTTT
cdr3_aa: CASSEPGQGFATGELFF

v_call: TRBV11-2
d_call: -
clone_size: -
j_call: TRBJ1-4
cdr3_nt: TGTGCCAGCAGAGTTAATACGGCAACTAATGAAAAACTGTTTTTT
cdr3_aa: CASRVNTATNEKLFF

v_call: TRBV30
d_call: TRBD1
clone_size: -
j_call: TRBJ1-6
cdr3_nt: TGTGCCTGGAGTGTATGGCAGGGGGATTCACCCCTCCACTTT
cdr3_aa: CAWSVWQGDSPLHF

v_call: TRBV5-6
d_call: -
clone_size: once
j_call: TRBJ1-1
cdr3_nt: TGTGCCAGCAGCTTAGTATTGGACACTGAAGCTTTCTTT
cdr3_aa: CASSLVLDTEAFF

v_call: TRBV9
d_call: -
clone_size: -
j_call: TRBJ2-2
cdr3_nt: TGTGCCAGCAGCGTTACAGGGAATCCCGGGGAGCTGTTTTTT
cdr3_aa: CASSVTGNPGELFF